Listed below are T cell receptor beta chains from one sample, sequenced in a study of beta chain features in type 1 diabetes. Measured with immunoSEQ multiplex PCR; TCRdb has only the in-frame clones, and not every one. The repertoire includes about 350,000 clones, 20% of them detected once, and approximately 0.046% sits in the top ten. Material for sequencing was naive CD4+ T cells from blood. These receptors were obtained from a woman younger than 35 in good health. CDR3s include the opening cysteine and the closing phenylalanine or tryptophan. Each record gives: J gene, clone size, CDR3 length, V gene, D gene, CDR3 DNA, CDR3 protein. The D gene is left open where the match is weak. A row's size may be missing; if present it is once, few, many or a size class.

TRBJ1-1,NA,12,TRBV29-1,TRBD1,TGCAGCGTTGGGACAGGGGACACTGAAGCTTTCTTT,CSVGTGDTEAFF
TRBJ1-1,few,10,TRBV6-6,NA,TGTGCCAGCGGTCGGGAGAGAGCTTTCTTT,CASGRERAFF
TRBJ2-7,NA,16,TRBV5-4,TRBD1,TGTGCCAGCAGCCGGGACAGGGGAAGTGTCCTACACGAGCAGTACTTC,CASSRDRGSVLHEQYF
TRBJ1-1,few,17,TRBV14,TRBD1,TGTGCCAGCAGCTCCTTCACAGGGGATCCGAGAAACACTGAAGCTTTCTTT,CASSSFTGDPRNTEAFF
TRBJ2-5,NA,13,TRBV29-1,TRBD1,TGCAGCGTTGGACAGGGGGCAAGAGAGACCCAGTACTTC,CSVGQGARETQYF
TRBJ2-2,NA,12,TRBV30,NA,TGTGCCTGGTGTCCCAATGTGGGGGAGCTGTTTTTT,CAWCPNVGELFF
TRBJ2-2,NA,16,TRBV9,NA,TGTGCCAGCAGCGTAGTTGGGACAAGTTATGACGGGGAGCTGTTTTTT,CASSVVGTSYDGELFF
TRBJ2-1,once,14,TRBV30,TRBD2,TGTGCCTGGAGTACTAGCGGACACTACAATGAGCAGTTCTTC,CAWSTSGHYNEQFF
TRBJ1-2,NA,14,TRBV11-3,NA,TGTGCCAGCAGCTTAGGAACCTCAAGAGATGGCTACACCTTC,CASSLGTSRDGYTF
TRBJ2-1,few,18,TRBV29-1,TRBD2,TGCAGCGTGGAGTCGCCGGGACTAGCGGGAGGGAAGTACAATGAGCAGTTCTTC,CSVESPGLAGGKYNEQFF
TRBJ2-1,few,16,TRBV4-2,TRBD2,TGTGCCAGCAGCCAAGGACTAGCGGGTGACTACAATGAGCAGTTCTTC,CASSQGLAGDYNEQFF
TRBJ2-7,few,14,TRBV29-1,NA,TGCAGCGTCCGAGGACGGGAAACCACCTACGAGCAGTACTTC,CSVRGRETTYEQYF
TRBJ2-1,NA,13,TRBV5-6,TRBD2,TGTGCCAGCAGAAGGACTAGCTACAATGAGCAGTTCTTC,CASRRTSYNEQFF
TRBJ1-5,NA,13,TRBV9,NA,TGTGCCAGCAGCCGCGGGGGAGATCAGCCCCAGCATTTT,CASSRGGDQPQHF
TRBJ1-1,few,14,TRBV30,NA,TGTGCCTGGAGTTCTGCACGGGGGTTGACTGAAGCTTTCTTT,CAWSSARGLTEAFF
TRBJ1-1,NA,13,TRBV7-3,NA,TGTGCCAGCAGCTTAAGGGGCGCTACTGAAGCTTTCTTT,CASSLRGATEAFF
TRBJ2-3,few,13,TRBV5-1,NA,TGCGCCAGCAGACAGGTCCTAGGGGATACGCAGTATTTT,CASRQVLGDTQYF
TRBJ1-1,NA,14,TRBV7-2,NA,TGTGCCAGCAGCTCCCGCGCCAGGGGCCCTGAAGCTTTCTTT,CASSSRARGPEAFF
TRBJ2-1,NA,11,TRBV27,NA,TGTGCCCCGGACTACGGGAATGAGCAGTTCTTC,CAPDYGNEQFF
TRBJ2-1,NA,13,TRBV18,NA,TGTGCCAGCTCAGGCGGGGCCTACAATGAGCAGTTCTTC,CASSGGAYNEQFF